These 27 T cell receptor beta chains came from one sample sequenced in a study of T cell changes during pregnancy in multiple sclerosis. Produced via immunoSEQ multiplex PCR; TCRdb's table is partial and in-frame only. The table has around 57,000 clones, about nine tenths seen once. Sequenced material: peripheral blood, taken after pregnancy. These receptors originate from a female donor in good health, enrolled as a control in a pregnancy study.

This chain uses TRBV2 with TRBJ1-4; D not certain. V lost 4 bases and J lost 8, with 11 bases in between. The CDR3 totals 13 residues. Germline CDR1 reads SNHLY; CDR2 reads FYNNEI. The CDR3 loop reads CASSGRQKEKLFF. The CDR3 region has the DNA TGTGCCAGCAGTGGCAGGCAAAAGGAAAAACTGTTTTTT.

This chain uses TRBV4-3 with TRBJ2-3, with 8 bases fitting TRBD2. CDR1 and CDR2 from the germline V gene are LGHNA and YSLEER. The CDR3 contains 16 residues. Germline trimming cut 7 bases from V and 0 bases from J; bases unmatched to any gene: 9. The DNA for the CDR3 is TGCGCCAGCAACGGAAGCGGGGGCCTTAGCACAGATACGCAGTATTTT. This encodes CASNGSGGLSTDTQYF.

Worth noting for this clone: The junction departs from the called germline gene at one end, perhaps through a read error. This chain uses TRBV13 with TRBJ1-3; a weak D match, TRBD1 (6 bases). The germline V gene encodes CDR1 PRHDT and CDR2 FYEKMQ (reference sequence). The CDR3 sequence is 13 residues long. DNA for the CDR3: TGTGCCAGCAGCCTAGGACAGGGAAACACCATATATTTT. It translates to CASSLGQGNTIYF.

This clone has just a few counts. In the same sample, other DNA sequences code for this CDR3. The DNA for the CDR3 is TGTGCCAGCAGCTTGGGACAGGGGGCTAATGAAAAACTGTTTTTT. This translates into CASSLGQGANEKLFF. This rearrangement joins TRBV5-6 to TRBJ1-4; the match to TRBD1 covers 9 bases. Unmatched junction bases numbered 0, after V lost 0 bases and J lost 3 bases. In germline, CDR1 is SGHDT, CDR2 YYEEEE. The CDR3 has 15 amino acids. Full variable domain (outside the CDR3, taken from reference TRBV5-6 and TRBJ1-4): DAGVTQSPTHLIKTRGQQVTLRCSPKSGHDTVSWYQQALGQGPQFIFQYYEEEERQRGNFPDRFSGHQFPNYSSELNVNALLLGDSALYLCASSLGQGANEKLFFGSGTQLSVL.

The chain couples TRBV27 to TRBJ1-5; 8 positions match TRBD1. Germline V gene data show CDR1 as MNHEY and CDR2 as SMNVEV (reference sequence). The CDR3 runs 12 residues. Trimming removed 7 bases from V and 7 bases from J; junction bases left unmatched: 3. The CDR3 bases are TGTGCCAGCAACGGACAGGGACAGCCCCAGCATTTT. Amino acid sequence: CASNGQGQPQHF.

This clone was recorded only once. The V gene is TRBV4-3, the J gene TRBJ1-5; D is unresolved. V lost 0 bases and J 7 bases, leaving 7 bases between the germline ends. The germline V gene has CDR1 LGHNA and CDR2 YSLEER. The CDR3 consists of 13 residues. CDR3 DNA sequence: TGCGCCAGCAGCCAAGATTTAAGCCAGCCCCAGCATTTT. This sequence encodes CASSQDLSQPQHF.

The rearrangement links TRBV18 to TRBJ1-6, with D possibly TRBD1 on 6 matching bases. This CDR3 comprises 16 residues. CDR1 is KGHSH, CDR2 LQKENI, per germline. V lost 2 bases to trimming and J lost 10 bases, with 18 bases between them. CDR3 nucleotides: TGTGCCAGCTCACCAAACCCAGGGGCAGGCGAGTCACCCCTCCACTTT. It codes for CASSPNPGAGESPLHF.

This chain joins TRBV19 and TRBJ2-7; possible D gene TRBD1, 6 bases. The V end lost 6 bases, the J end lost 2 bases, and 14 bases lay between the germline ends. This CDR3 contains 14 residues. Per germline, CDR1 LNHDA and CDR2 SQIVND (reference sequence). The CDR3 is CASRHRERTYEQYF. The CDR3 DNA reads TGTGCCAGTAGACACAGGGAGCGAACCTACGAGCAGTACTTC.

The CDR3 spells CASSQDRGGRTTNEKLFF. CDR3 DNA sequence: TGTGCCAGCAGCCAAGATCGGGGGGGGCGAACAACTAATGAAAAACTGTTTTTT. The rearrangement links TRBV4-2 to TRBJ1-4; a possible D gene is TRBD1 (6 bases). V lost 0 bases and J 0 bases, leaving 14 bases between the germline ends. This CDR3 comprises 18 residues. CDR1 is LGHNA and CDR2 is YNFKEQ in the germline V gene.

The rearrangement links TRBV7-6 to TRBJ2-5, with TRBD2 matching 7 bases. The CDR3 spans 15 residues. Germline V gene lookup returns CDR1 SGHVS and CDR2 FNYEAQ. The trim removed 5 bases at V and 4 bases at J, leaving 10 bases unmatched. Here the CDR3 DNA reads TGTGCCAGCAGCCCCCGCGGGGGACGCGTAGAGACCCAGTACTTC. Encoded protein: CASSPRGGRVETQYF.

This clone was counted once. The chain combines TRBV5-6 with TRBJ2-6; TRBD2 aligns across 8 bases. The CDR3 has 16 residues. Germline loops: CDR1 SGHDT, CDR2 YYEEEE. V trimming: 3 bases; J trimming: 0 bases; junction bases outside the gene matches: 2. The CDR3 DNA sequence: TGTGCCAGCAGCTCGGGGGGGTTCTCTGGGGCCAACGTCCTGACTTTC. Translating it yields CASSSGGFSGANVLTF.

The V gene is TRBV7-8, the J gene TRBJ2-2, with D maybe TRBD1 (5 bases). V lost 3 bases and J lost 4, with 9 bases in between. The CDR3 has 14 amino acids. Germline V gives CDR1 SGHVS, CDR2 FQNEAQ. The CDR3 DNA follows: TGTGCCAGCAGCTTGGGTCAGGGCACCGGGGAGCTGTTTTTT. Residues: CASSLGQGTGELFF. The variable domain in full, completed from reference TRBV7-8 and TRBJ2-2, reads GAGVSQSPRYKVAKRGQDVALRCDPISGHVSLFWYQQALGQGPEFLTYFQNEAQLDKSGLPSDRFFAERPEGSVSTLKIQRTQQEDSAVYLCASSLGQGTGELFFGEGSRLTVL.

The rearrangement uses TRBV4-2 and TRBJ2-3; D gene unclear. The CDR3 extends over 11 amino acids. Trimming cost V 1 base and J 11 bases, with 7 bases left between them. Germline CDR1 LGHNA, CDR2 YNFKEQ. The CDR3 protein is CASSQGLLQYF. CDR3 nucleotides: TGTGCCAGCAGCCAAGGGCTCTTGCAGTATTTT.

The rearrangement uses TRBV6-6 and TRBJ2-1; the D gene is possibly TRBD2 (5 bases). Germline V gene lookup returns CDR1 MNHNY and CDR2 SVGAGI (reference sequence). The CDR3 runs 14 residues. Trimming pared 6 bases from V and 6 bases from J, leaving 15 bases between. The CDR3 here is CASSPEGPVNEQFF. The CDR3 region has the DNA TGTGCCAGCAGCCCAGAGGGCCCAGTCAATGAGCAGTTCTTC.

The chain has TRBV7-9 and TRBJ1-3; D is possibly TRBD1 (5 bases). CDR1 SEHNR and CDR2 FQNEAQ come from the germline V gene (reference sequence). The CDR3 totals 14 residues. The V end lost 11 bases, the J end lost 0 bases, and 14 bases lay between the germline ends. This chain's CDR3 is CAAIQAPSGNTIYF. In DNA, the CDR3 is TGTGCCGCTATACAGGCTCCCTCTGGAAACACCATATATTTT.

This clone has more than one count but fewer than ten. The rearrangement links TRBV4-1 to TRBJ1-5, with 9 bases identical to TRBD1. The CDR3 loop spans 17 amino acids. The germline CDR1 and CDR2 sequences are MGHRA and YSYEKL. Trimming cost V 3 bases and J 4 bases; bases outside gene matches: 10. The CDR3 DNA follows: TGCGCCAGCAGCCACCCCTTGCGGGGACAGGGAAATCAGCCCCAGCATTTT. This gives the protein CASSHPLRGQGNQPQHF.

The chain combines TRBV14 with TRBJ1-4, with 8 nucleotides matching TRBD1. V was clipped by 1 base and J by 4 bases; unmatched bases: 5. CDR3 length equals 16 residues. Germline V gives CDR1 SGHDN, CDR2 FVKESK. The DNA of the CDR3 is TGTGCCAGCAGCCAAGGAGACAGGGGACGTAATGAAAAACTGTTTTTT. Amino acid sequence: CASSQGDRGRNEKLFF.

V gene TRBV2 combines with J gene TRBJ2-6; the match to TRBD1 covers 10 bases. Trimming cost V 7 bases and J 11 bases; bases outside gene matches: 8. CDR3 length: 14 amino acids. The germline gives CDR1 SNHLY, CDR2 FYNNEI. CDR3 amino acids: CASTWRDRGDVLTF. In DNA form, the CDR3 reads TGTGCCAGCACATGGCGGGACAGGGGAGACGTCCTGACTTTC.

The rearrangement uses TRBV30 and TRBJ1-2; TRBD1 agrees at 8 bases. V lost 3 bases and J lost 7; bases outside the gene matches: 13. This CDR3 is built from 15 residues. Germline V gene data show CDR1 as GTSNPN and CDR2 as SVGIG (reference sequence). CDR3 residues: CAWSALGQGVSGYTF. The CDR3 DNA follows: TGTGCCTGGAGCGCCCTCGGACAGGGTGTGTCTGGCTACACCTTC.

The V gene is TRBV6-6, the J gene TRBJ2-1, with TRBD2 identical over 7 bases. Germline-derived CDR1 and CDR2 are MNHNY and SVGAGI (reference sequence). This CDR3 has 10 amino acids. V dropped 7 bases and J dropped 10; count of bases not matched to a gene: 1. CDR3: CASKGLEQFF. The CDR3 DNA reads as TGTGCCAGCAAGGGACTAGAGCAGTTCTTC.

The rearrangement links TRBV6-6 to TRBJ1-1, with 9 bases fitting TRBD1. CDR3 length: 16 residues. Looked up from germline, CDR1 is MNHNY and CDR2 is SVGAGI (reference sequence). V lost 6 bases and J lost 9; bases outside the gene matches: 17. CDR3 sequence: CASSRPPGQGLTQAFF. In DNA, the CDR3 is TGTGCCAGCAGCAGACCTCCGGGACAGGGCTTGACTCAAGCTTTCTTT.

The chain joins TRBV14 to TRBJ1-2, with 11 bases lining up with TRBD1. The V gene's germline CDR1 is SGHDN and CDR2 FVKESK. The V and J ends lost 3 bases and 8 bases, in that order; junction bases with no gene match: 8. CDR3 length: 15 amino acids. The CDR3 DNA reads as TGTGCCAGCAGCCACATAGGACAGGGGGCCCGGGGCTACACCTTC. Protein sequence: CASSHIGQGARGYTF.

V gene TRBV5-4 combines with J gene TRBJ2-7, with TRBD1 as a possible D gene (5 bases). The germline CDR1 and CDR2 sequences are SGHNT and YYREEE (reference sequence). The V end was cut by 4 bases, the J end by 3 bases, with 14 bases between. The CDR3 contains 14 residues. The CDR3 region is CASSHTGSGYEQYF. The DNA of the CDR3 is TGTGCCAGCAGCCATACAGGATCCGGCTACGAGCAGTACTTC.

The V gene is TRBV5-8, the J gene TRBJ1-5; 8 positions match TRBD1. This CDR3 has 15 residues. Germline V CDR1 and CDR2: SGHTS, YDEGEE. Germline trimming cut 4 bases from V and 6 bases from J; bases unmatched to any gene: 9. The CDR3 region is CASSQDRVGFQPQHF. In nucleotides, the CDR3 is TGTGCCAGCAGCCAGGACAGGGTGGGTTTTCAGCCCCAGCATTTT.

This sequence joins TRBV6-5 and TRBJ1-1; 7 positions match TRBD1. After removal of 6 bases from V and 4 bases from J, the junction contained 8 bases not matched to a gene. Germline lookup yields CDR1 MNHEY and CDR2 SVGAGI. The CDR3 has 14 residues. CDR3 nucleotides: TGTGCCAGCAGACCGGACAGGTGGGGCACTGAAGCTTTCTTT. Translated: CASRPDRWGTEAFF.

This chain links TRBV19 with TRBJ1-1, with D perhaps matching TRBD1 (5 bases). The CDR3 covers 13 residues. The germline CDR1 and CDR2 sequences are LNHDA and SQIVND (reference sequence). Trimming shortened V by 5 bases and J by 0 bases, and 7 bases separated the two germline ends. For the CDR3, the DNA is TGTGCCAGTAGTCAGGGCGTGAACACTGAAGCTTTCTTT. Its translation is CASSQGVNTEAFF.

CDR3 amino acids: CASSADRGYGEQYF. The CDR3 DNA is TGTGCCAGCAGCGCTGACAGGGGGTACGGCGAGCAGTACTTC. V usage is TRBV7-2 and J usage is TRBJ2-7, with TRBD1 matching over 9 bases. Germline trimming cut 5 bases from V and 6 bases from J; bases unmatched to any gene: 8. Germline V gives CDR1 SGHTA, CDR2 FQGNSA. There are 14 residues in the CDR3. Full variable domain (rest looked up from reference TRBV7-2 and TRBJ2-7): GAGVSQSPSNKVTEKGKDVELRCDPISGHTALYWYRQSLGQGLEFLIYFQGNSAPDKSGLPSDRFSAERTGGSVSTLTIQRTQQEDSAVYLCASSADRGYGEQYFGPGTRLTVT.